These T cell receptor beta chains were read from a single sample in a study of vaccination and CD4 T cells after COVID-19. In TCRdb, the PCR reads were re-called with MiXCR into one record per CDR3 protein. The sample shows almost 6,500 distinct CDR3 sequences, approximately 80% of them seen only once. No antigen has been assigned to these receptors. The sequenced sample was CD4+ T cells from blood, cultured in vitro. All receptors come from a human donor who had recovered from COVID-19. The CDR3 runs from the conserved cysteine through the conserved F or W. Each record gives: J gene, V gene, CDR3 protein.

j_call: TRBJ2-7
v_call: TRBV28
cdr3_aa: CASSSPGRSYEQYF

j_call: TRBJ2-1
v_call: TRBV2
cdr3_aa: CASSEVLAGENNEQFF

j_call: TRBJ1-5
v_call: TRBV6-5
cdr3_aa: CASSYPEGAQHF

j_call: TRBJ2-3
v_call: TRBV18
cdr3_aa: CASSPPAPTDTQYF

j_call: TRBJ2-3
v_call: TRBV6-1
cdr3_aa: CASRQGGPGDTQYF

j_call: TRBJ2-7
v_call: TRBV20-1
cdr3_aa: CSARDGGNFSYEQYF

j_call: TRBJ1-2
v_call: TRBV19
cdr3_aa: CASSSTSSGYYGYTF

j_call: TRBJ1-2
v_call: TRBV7-2
cdr3_aa: CASSLVRWGLTNYGYTF

j_call: TRBJ1-5
v_call: TRBV7-9
cdr3_aa: CASSLGRGTQPQHF

j_call: TRBJ1-6
v_call: TRBV10-1
cdr3_aa: CASSEEPGGYNSPLHF

j_call: TRBJ1-5
v_call: TRBV4-2
cdr3_aa: CASSQDRGFGPQHF

j_call: TRBJ1-2
v_call: TRBV20-1
cdr3_aa: CSARAYQNYGYTF

j_call: -
v_call: TRBV20-1
cdr3_aa: CSARGLATSYEQYF

j_call: TRBJ1-3
v_call: TRBV6-1
cdr3_aa: CASSEGRWDF

j_call: TRBJ1-2
v_call: TRBV7-9
cdr3_aa: CASRRDRGDGYTF

j_call: TRBJ2-7
v_call: TRBV7-2
cdr3_aa: CASSFPAGAYEQYF

j_call: TRBJ1-6
v_call: TRBV27
cdr3_aa: CASSFMGSSYNSPLHF

j_call: TRBJ2-2
v_call: TRBV20-1
cdr3_aa: CSARRQVTGGELFF

j_call: TRBJ1-5
v_call: TRBV20-1
cdr3_aa: CSASGYREDQPQHF